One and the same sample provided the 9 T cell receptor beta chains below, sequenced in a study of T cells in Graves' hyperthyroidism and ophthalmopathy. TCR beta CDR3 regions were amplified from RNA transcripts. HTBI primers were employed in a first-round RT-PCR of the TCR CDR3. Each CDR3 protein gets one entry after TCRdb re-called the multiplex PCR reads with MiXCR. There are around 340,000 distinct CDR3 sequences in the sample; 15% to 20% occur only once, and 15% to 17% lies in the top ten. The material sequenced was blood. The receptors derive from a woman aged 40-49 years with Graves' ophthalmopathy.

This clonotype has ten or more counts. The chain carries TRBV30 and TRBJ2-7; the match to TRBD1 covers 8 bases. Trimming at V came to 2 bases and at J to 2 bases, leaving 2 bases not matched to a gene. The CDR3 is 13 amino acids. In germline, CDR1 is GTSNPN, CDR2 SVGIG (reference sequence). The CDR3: CAWSKGQAYEQYF. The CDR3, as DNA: TGTGCCTGGAGTAAGGGACAGGCCTACGAGCAGTACTTC.

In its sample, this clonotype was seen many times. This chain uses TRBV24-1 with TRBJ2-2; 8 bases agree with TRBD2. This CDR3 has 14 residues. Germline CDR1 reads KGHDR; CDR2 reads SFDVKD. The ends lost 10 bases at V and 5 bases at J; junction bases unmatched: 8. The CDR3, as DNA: TGTGCCACAACTCCCCGGGGGGGAACCGGGGAGCTGTTTTTT. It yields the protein CATTPRGGTGELFF.

The CDR3 DNA sequence: TGCAGTGGCAGAGTGAACACCGCCTACGAGCAGTACTTC. This sequence encodes CSGRVNTAYEQYF. The V and J genes are TRBV20-1 and TRBJ2-7; D unclear. The germline V and J ends were trimmed by 7 bases and 2 bases, with 15 bases remaining between them. The CDR3 has 13 residues. Looked up from germline, CDR1 is DFQATT and CDR2 is SNEGSKA (reference sequence).

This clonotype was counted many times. The chain's CDR3 is CAWKVAGGDTGELFF. The CDR3 region has the DNA TGTGCCTGGAAGGTTGCGGGAGGGGACACCGGGGAGCTGTTTTTT. This chain links TRBV30 with TRBJ2-2; 9 bases are shared with TRBD2. The length of the CDR3 is 15 residues. V gave up 4 bases and J gave up 3 bases; unmatched junction bases: 6. Germline V gene lookup returns CDR1 GTSNPN and CDR2 SVGIG (reference sequence). The entire variable domain, with the rest obtained from reference TRBV30 and TRBJ2-2, is as follows: SQTIHQWPATLVQPVGSPLSLECTVEGTSNPNLYWYRQAAGRGLQLLFYSVGIGQISSEVPQNLSASRPQDRQFILSSKKLLLSDSGFYLCAWKVAGGDTGELFFGEGSRLTVL.

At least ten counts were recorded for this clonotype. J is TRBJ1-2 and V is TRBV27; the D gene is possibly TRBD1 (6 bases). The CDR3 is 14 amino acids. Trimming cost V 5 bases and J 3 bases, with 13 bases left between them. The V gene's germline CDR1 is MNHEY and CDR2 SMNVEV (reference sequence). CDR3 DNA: TGTGCCAGCAGTGTACAGGGCGGTGACTATGGCTACACCTTC. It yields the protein CASSVQGGDYGYTF.

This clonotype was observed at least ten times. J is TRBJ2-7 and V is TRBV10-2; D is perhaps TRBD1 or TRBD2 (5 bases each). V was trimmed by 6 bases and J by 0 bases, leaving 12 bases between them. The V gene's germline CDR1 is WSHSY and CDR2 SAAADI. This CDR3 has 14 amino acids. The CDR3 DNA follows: TGCGCCAGCAGGCGAGCAGGGAGCTCCTACGAGCAGTACTTC. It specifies CASRRAGSSYEQYF.

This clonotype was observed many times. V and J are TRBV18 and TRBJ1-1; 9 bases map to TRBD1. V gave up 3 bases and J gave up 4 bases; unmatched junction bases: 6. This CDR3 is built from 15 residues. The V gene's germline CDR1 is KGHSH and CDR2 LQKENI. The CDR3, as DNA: TGTGCCAGCTCACCGGGACAGGGATTGAGCACTGAAGCTTTCTTT. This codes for CASSPGQGLSTEAFF.

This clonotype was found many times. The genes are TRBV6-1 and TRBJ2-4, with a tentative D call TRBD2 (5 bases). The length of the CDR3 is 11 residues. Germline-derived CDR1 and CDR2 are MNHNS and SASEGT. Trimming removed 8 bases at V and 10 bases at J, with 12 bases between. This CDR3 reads CASLTGIIQYF. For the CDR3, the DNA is TGTGCCAGCCTGACGGGGATAATTCAGTACTTC.

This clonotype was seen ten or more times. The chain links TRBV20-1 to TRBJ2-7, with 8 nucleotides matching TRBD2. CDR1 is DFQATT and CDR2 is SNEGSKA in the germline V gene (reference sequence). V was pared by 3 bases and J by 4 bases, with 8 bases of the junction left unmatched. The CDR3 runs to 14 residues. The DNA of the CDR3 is TGCAGTGCTAGTGGTGGGATAGCGGGATACGAGCAGTACTTC. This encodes CSASGGIAGYEQYF.